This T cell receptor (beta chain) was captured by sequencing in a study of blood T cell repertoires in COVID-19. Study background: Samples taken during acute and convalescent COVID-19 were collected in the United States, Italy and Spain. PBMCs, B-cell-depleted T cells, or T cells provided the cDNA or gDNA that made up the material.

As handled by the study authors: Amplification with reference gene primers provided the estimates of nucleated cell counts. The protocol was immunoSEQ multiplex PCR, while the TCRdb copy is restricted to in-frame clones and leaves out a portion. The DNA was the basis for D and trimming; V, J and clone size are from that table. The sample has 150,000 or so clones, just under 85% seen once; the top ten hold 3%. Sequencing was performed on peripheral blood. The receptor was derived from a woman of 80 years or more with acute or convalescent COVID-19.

The CDR3 coding sequence is TGCGCCAGCAGCCACTCAAAGGGAGGATTCCAAGAGACCCAGTACTTC. It is translated as CASSHSKGGFQETQYF. The chain uses TRBV4-1 and TRBJ2-5, with D possibly matching TRBD2 (6 bases). The CDR3 consists of 16 residues. The germline V gene has CDR1 MGHRA and CDR2 YSYEKL. V lost 3 bases, J lost 1 base, and 15 bases lay in between.